The rows below give T cell receptor beta chains drawn from one sample of a study of cytomegalovirus exposure and HLA in healthy donors. Here immunoSEQ multiplex PCR was the method, and the copy in TCRdb shows in-frame clones only, minus some. Among some 120,000 clones listed, around three quarters were seen once. Specimen: PBMCs. Receptors originate from a woman aged 40 to 49 in good health and CMV-seronegative. CDR3s include the opening cysteine and the closing phenylalanine or tryptophan. The D gene is left open where the match is weak. Where a row states a size, it is once, few, many or the class of an expanded clone; other rows omit it.

>TRBD1|TRBV11-3|12|TRBJ1-2|few
CASSQQGGVYTF
TGTGCCAGCAGCCAACAGGGGGGGGTCTACACCTTC
>NA|TRBV27|14|TRBJ2-1|few
CASSSVTLHNEQFF
TGTGCCAGCAGTTCGGTGACACTTCACAATGAGCAGTTCTTC
>TRBD1|TRBV28|13|TRBJ1-5|NA
CASMRDRGAPQHF
TGTGCCAGCATGCGGGACAGGGGAGCGCCCCAGCATTTT
>TRBD1|TRBV6-1|13|TRBJ2-7|NA
CASTGTGLYEQYF
TGTGCCAGCACCGGGACAGGCCTTTACGAGCAGTACTTC
>NA|TRBV5-6|12|TRBJ2-7|NA
CASSITTDEQYF
TGTGCCAGCAGCATTACGACAGACGAGCAGTACTTC
>TRBD2|TRBV28|16|TRBJ2-1|once
CASSLPGLAGYNEQFF
TGTGCCAGCAGTTTACCGGGACTAGCGGGGTACAATGAGCAGTTCTTC
>NA|TRBV11-2|13|TRBJ2-1|NA
CASSLGLDSEQFF
TGTGCCAGCAGCTTAGGTCTTGACAGTGAGCAGTTCTTC
>TRBD1|TRBV5-1|14|TRBJ1-4|NA
CASGQGSTNEKLFF
TGCGCCAGCGGACAGGGCTCAACTAATGAAAAACTGTTTTTT
>NA|TRBV5-1|13|TRBJ1-1|NA
CASSLGLRGEAFF
TGCGCCAGCAGCTTGGGCTTAAGGGGGGAAGCTTTCTTT
>NA|TRBV7-2|14|TRBJ2-7|few
CASSPTRGPYEQYF
TGTGCCAGCAGTCCTACCAGGGGTCCCTACGAGCAGTACTTC
>NA|TRBV27|13|TRBJ1-2|few
CASSSYREGGYTF
TGTGCCAGCAGTTCCTACAGGGAGGGCGGCTACACCTTC
>NA|TRBV20-1|11|TRBJ2-1|NA
CSARDRNEQFF
TGCAGTGCTAGAGATCGCAATGAGCAGTTCTTC
>NA|TRBV21-1|14|TRBJ1-2|NA
CASRGQARFYGYTF
TGTGCCAGCAGGGGACAGGCGAGATTCTACGGCTACACCTTC